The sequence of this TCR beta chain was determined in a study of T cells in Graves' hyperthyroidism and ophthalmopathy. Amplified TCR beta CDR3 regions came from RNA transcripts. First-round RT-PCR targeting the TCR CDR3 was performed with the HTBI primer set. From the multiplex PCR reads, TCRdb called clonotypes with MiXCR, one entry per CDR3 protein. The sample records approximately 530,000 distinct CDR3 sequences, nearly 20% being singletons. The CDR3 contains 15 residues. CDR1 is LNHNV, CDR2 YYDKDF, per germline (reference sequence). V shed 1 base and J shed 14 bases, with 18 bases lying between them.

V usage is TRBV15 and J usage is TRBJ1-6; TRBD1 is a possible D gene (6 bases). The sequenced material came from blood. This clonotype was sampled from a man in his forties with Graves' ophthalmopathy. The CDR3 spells CATSRGDTVISALHF. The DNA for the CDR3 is TGTGCCACCAGCAGAGGGGACACCGTCATTTCGGCCCTCCACTTT.